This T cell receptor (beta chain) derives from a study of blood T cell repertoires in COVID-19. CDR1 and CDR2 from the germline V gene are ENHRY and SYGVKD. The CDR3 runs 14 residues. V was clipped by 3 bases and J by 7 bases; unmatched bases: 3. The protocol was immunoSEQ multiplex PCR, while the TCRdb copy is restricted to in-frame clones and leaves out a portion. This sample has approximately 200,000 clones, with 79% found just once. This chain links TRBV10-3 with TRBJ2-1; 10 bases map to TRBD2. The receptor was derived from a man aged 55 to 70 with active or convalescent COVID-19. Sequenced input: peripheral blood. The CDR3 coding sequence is TGTGCCATCAGTGAACTAGCGGGAAGGAATGAGCAGTTCTTC. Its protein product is CAISELAGRNEQFF.